This note documents a single T cell receptor beta chain sequence. These data are taken from a study of cytomegalovirus exposure and HLA in healthy donors. TCRdb's copy holds only in-frame clones and misses some; the assay was immunoSEQ multiplex PCR. The sample shows 100,000 to 150,000 clones, 75% to 90% of them seen only once. V was cut by 5 bases and J by 8 bases, with 25 bases left in between. Germline CDR1 reads SGHDT; CDR2 reads YYEEEE. This CDR3 contains 16 residues. The rearrangement links TRBV5-6 to TRBJ2-5, with TRBD2 as a possible D gene (6 bases). The TCR sequence derives from a young woman in good health and CMV-seronegative. The sequenced sample consisted of PBMCs. Here the CDR3 DNA reads TGTGCCAGCAGATATATGGAGGGGCGAGAAGAGATTACCCAGTACTTC. Protein sequence: CASRYMEGREEITQYF.